The clone carrying this TCR beta chain was recorded at least ten times. Its antigen remains unknown. This specimen comes from a study of T cells in Graves' hyperthyroidism and ophthalmopathy. V gave up 1 base and J gave up 4 bases, with 10 bases separating them. Germline lookup yields CDR1 SQVTM and CDR2 ANQGSEA. The CDR3 is 13 residues long. TCR beta CDR3 sequences were amplified from RNA transcripts. Researchers ran a first-round RT-PCR on the TCR CDR3 using the HTBI primer set. TCRdb re-called the multiplex PCR reads through MiXCR, storing one row per CDR3 protein. This table has about 840,000 distinct CDR3 sequences, about 38% appearing once. Study outcomes and limitations: Researchers found most expanded thyroid clonotypes above 0.001 in blood as well. Ophthalmopathy onset followed model prediction by a median roughly six months.

PBMCs were collected from an approximately 10 ml volume of fresh peripheral blood. The sequencing sample was made of blood. The rearrangement uses TRBV29-1 and TRBJ1-1; D not certain. This receptor was identified in a man younger than 30 with Graves' hyperthyroidism. The CDR3 nucleotides are TGCAGCGTTGAAGGGCCGGCGGTCACTGAAGCTTTCTTT. Protein: CSVEGPAVTEAFF.